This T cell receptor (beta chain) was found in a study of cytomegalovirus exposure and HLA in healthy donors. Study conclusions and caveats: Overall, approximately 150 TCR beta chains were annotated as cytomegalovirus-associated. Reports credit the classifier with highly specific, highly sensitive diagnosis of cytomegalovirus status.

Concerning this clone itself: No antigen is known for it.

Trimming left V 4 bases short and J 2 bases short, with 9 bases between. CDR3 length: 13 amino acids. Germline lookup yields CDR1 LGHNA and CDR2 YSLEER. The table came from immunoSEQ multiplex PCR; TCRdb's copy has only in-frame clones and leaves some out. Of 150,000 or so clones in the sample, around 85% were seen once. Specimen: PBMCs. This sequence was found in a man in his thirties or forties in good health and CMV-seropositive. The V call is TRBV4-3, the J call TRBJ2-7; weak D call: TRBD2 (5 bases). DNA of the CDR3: TGCGCCAGCAGCCGTAACGGGGCCTACGAGCAGTACTTC. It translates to CASSRNGAYEQYF.